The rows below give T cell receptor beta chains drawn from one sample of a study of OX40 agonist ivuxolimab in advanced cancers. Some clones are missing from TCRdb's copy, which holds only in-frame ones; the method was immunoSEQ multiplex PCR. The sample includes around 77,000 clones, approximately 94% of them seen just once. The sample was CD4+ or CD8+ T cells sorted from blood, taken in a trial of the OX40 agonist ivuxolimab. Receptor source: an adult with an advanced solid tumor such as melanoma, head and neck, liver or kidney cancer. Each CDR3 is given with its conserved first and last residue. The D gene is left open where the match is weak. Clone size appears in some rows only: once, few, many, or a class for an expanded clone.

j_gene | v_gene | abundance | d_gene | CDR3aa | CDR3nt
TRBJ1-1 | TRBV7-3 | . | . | CASSPTGQFFEAFF | TGTGCCAGCAGCCCAACTGGACAGTTCTTTGAAGCTTTCTTT
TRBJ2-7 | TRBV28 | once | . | CASRTTGLNEQYF | TGTGCCAGCAGAACTACAGGGCTGAACGAGCAGTACTTC
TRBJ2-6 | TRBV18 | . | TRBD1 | CASSPPVQGASGANVLTF | TGTGCCAGCTCACCACCGGTACAGGGGGCTTCTGGGGCCAACGTCCTGACTTTC
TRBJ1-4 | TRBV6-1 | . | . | CASRGRVEEKLFF | TGTGCCAGCCGCGGACGGGTGGAAGAAAAACTGTTTTTT
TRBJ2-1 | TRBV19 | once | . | CASTERGWEAEQFF | TGTGCCAGTACCGAAAGGGGCTGGGAGGCTGAGCAGTTCTTC
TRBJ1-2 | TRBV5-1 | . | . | CASSLGGEDGYTF | TGCGCCAGCAGCTTGGGAGGGGAGGATGGCTACACCTTC
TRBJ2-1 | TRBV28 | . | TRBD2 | CASRFSGAGSYNEQFF | TGTGCCAGCAGGTTCAGCGGAGCGGGGTCCTACAATGAGCAGTTCTTC
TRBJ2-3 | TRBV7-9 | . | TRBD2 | CASSNGLAGRSDTQYF | TGTGCCAGCAGCAACGGACTAGCGGGACGGTCAGATACGCAGTATTTT
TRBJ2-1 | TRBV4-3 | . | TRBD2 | CASSQDKAGVGEQFF | TGCGCCAGCAGCCAAGACAAAGCGGGAGTCGGTGAGCAGTTCTTC
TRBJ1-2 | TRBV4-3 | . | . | CASSQDRNYGYTF | TGCGCCAGCAGCCAAGACCGTAACTATGGCTACACCTTC
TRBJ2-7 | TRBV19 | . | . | CASKASLFSYEQYF | TGTGCCAGTAAGGCATCCCTTTTCTCCTACGAGCAGTACTTC
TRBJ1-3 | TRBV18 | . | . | CASSSQGISGNTIYF | TGTGCCAGCTCCTCCCAGGGCATCTCTGGAAACACCATATATTTT
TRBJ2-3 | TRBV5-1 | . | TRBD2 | CASSLLPPGLAVMDTQYF | TGCGCCAGCAGCCTACTCCCCCCGGGACTAGCGGTCATGGATACGCAGTATTTT
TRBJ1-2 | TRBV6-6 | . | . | CASSPQGIYGYTF | TGTGCCAGCAGCCCGCAGGGTATCTATGGCTACACCTTC
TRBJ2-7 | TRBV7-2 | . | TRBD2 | CASSYGTSGPYEQYF | TGTGCCAGCAGCTACGGGACTAGCGGCCCCTACGAGCAGTACTTC
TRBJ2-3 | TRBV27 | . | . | CASSWSGLQADTQYF | TGTGCCAGCAGTTGGAGCGGGCTGCAGGCAGATACGCAGTATTTT
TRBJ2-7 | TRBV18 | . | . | CASSPITSYEQYF | TGTGCCAGCTCACCAATCACCTCCTACGAGCAGTACTTC
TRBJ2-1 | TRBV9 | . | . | CASSVGYRTTYIVNEQFF | TGTGCCAGCAGCGTAGGGTACCGGACTACCTACATTGTAAATGAGCAGTTCTTC
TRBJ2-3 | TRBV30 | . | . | CAWSSVGATSSTDTQYF | TGTGCCTGGAGTAGTGTTGGTGCAACTTCTAGCACAGATACGCAGTATTTT
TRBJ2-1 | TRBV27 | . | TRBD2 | CASSSVWREGAYNEQFF | TGTGCCAGCAGTTCCGTTTGGCGGGAGGGGGCCTACAATGAGCAGTTCTTC
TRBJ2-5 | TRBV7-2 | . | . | CASSVDLARETQYF | TGTGCCAGCAGTGTTGATCTGGCTCGGGAGACCCAGTACTTC
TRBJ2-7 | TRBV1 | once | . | CTSSQELAGGNEQYF | TGCACCAGCAGCCAAGAACTAGCGGGAGGGAACGAGCAGTACTTC
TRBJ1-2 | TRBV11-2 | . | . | CASSRRQDYGYTF | TGTGCCAGCAGCCGGCGACAGGACTATGGCTACACCTTC